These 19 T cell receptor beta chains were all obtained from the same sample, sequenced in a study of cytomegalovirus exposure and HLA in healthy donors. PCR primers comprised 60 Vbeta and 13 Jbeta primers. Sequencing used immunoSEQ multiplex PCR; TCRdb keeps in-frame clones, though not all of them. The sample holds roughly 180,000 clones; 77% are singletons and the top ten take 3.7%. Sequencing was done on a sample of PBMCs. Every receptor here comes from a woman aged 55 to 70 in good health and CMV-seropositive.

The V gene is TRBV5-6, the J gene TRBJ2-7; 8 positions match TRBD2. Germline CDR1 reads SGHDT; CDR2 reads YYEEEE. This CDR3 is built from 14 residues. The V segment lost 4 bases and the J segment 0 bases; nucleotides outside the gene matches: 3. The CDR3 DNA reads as TGTGCCAGCAGCGTCAGCGGGAGCTCCTACGAGCAGTACTTC. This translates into CASSVSGSSYEQYF.

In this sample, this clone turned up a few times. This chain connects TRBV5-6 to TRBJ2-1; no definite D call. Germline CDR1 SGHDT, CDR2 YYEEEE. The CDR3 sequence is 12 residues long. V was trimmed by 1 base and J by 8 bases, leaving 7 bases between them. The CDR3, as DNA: TGTGCCAGCAGCTTGTCTAGTGATGAGCAGTTCTTC. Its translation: CASSLSSDEQFF.

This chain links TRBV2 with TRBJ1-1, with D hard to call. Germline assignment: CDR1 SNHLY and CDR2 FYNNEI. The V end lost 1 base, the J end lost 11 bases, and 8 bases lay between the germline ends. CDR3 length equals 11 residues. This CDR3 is CASSEERRAFF. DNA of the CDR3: TGTGCCAGCAGTGAAGAGAGGAGGGCTTTCTTT.

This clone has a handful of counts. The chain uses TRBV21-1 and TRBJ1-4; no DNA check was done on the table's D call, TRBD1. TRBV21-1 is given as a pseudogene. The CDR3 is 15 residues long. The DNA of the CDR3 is TGTGCCAGCAGCAAAAACGAGGGGGCGGACGAAAAACTGTTTTTT. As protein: CASSKNEGADEKLFF.

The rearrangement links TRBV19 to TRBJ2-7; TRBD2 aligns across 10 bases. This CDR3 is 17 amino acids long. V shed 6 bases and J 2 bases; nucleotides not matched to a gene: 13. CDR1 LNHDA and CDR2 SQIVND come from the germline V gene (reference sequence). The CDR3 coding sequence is TGTGCCAGTAGCCCGGGGTCCCTAGCGGGAGATGCCTACGAGCAGTACTTC. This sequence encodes CASSPGSLAGDAYEQYF.

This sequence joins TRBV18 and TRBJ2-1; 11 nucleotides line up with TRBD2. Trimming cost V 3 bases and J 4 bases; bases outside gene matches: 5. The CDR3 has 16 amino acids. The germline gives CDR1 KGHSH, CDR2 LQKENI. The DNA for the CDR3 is TGTGCCAGCTCACCGGCAGGGACTAGCGGTTACAATGAGCAGTTCTTC. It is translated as CASSPAGTSGYNEQFF. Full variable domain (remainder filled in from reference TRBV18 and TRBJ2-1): NAGVMQNPRHLVRRRGQEARLRCSPMKGHSHVYWYRQLPEEGLKFMVYLQKENIIDESGMPKERFSAEFPKEGPSILRIQQVVRGDSAAYFCASSPAGTSGYNEQFFGPGTRLTVL.

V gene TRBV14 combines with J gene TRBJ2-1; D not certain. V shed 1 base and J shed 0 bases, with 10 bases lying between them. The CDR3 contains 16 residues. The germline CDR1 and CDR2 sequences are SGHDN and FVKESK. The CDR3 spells CASSQGAPSSYNEQFF. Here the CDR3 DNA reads TGTGCCAGCAGCCAAGGGGCCCCGAGCTCCTACAATGAGCAGTTCTTC. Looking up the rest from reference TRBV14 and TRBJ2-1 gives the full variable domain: EAGVTQFPSHSVIEKGQTVTLRCDPISGHDNLYWYRRVMGKEIKFLLHFVKESKQDESGMPNNRFLAERTGGTYSTLKVQPAELEDSGVYFCASSQGAPSSYNEQFFGPGTRLTVL.

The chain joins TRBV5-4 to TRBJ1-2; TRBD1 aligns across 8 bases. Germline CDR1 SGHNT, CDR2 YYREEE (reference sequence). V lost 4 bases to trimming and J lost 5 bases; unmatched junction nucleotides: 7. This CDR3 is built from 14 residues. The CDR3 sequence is CASSAPGQVYGYTF. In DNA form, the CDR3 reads TGTGCCAGCAGCGCACCGGGACAGGTGTATGGCTACACCTTC.

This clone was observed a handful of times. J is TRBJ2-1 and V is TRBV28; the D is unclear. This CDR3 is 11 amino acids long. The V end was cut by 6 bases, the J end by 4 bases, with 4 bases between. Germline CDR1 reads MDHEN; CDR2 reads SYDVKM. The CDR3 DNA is TGTGCCAGCAGCCATTACAATGAGCAGTTCTTC. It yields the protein CASSHYNEQFF.

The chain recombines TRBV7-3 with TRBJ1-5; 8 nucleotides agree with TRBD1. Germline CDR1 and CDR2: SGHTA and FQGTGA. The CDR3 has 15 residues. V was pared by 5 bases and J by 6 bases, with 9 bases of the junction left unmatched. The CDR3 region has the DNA TGTGCCAGCAGCCCCGTCGGACAGGGCGGTCAGCCCCAGCATTTT. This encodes CASSPVGQGGQPQHF.

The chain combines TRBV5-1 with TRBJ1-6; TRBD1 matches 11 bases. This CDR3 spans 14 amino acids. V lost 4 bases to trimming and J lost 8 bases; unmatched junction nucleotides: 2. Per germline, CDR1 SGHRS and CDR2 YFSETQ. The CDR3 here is CASSRGQGDSPLHF. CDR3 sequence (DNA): TGCGCCAGCAGCAGGGGACAGGGGGATTCACCCCTCCACTTT.

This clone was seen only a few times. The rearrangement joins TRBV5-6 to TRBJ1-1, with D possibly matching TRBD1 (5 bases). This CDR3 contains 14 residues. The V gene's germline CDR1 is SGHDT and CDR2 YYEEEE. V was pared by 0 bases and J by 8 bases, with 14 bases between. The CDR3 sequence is CASSLVGRVDEAFF. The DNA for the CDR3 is TGTGCCAGCAGCTTGGTCGGCAGGGTGGACGAAGCTTTCTTT.

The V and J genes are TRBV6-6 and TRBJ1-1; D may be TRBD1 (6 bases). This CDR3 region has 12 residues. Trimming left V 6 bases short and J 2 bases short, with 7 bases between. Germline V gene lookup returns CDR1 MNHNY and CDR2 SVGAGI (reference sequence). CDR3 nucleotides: TGTGCCAGCAGCAGGGGTAACACTGAAGCTTTCTTT. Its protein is CASSRGNTEAFF.

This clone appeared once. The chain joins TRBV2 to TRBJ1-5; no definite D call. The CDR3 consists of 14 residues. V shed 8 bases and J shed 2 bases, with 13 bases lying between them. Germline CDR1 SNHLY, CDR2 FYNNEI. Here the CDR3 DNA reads TGTGCCAGCCGGTCGGGGTGGGGCAATCAGCCCCAGCATTTT. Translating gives CASRSGWGNQPQHF.

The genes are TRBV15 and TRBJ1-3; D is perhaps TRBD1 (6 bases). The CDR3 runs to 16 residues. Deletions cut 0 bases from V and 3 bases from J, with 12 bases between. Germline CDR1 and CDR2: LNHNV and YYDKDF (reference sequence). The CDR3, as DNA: TGTGCCACCAGCAGAGATCGGGGGGCAGGTGGAAACACCATATATTTT. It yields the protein CATSRDRGAGGNTIYF.

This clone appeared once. The CDR3 reads CASSRAGGILDTQYF. CDR3 in DNA: TGTGCCAGCAGCCGCGCAGGGGGCATTCTAGATACGCAGTATTTT. The gene calls are TRBV5-4 and TRBJ2-3; the match to TRBD1 covers 8 bases. V dropped 4 bases and J dropped 5; count of bases not matched to a gene: 9. The CDR3 is 15 residues long. Looked up from germline, CDR1 is SGHNT and CDR2 is YYREEE (reference sequence).

The CDR3 is CASSPTSGKDIQYF. The CDR3 DNA reads as TGTGCCAGCTCACCGACTAGCGGGAAGGACATTCAGTACTTC. This sequence joins TRBV18 and TRBJ2-4, with 11 bases lining up with TRBD2. This CDR3 has 14 amino acids. The V gene end was trimmed by 3 bases and the J gene end by 8 bases; junction bases not matched to a gene: 3. In germline, CDR1 is KGHSH, CDR2 LQKENI.

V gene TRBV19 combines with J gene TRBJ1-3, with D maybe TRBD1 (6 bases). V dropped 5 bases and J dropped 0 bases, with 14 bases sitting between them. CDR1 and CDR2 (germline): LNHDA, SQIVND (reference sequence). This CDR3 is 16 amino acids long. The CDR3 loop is CASSRGQPSSGNTIYF. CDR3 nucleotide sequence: TGTGCCAGTAGTCGGGGACAACCCAGCTCTGGAAACACCATATATTTT.

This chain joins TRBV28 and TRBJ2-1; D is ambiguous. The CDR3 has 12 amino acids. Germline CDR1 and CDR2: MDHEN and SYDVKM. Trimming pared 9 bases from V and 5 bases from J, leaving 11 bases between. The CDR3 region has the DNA TGTGCCAGTTCTAGTTTCCACAATGAGCAGTTCTTC. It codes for CASSSFHNEQFF.